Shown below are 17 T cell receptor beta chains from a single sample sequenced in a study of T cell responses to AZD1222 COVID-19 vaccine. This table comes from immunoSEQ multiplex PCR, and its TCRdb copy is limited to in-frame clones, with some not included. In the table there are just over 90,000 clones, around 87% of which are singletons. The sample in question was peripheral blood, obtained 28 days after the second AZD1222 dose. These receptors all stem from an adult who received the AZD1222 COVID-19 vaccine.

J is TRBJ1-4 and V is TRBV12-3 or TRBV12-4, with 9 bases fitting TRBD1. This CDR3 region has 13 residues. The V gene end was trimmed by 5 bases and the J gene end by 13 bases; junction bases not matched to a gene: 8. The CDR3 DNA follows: TGTGCCAGCAGTCCCGAGGGGGGACAGGGACTGTTTTTT. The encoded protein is CASSPEGGQGLFF.

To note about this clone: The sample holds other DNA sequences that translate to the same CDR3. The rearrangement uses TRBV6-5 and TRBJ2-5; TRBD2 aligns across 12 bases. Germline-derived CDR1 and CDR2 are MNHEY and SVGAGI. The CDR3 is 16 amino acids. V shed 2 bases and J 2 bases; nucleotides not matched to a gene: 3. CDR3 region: CASSYSGTSGQETQYF. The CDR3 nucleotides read TGTGCCAGCAGTTACAGTGGGACTAGCGGGCAAGAGACCCAGTACTTC.

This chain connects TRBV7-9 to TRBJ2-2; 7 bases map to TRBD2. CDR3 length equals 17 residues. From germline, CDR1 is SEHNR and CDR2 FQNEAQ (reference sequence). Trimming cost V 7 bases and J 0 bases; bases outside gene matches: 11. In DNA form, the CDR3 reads TGTGCCAGCAACATCTTTTTGGCGGGAGCGAACACCGGGGAGCTGTTTTTT. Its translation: CASNIFLAGANTGELFF.

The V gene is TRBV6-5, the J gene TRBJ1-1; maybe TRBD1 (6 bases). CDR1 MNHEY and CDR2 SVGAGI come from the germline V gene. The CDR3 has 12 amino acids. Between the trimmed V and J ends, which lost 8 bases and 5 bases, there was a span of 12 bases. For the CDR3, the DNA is TGTGCCAGCGGCTACAGGGAGACTGAAGCTTTCTTT. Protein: CASGYRETEAFF.

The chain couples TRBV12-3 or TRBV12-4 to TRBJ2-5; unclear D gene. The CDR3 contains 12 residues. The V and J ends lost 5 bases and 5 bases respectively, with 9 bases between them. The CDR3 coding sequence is TGTGCCAGCAGTCCAAGTTGGGAGACCCAGTACTTC. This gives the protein CASSPSWETQYF.

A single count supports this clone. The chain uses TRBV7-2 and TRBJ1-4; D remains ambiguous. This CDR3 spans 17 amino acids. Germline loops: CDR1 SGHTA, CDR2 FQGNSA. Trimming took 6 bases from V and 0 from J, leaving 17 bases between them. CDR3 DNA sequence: TGTGCCAGCAGTCCCTGGTCCTTCAGGACAACTAATGAAAAACTGTTTTTT. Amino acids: CASSPWSFRTTNEKLFF.

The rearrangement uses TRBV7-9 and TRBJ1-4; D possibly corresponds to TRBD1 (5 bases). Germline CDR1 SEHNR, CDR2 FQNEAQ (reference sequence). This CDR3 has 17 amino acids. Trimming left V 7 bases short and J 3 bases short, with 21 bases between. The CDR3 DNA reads TGTGCCAGCATGGGCAGGGCTCAGGGTGGCCCTAATGAAAAACTGTTTTTT. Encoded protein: CASMGRAQGGPNEKLFF.

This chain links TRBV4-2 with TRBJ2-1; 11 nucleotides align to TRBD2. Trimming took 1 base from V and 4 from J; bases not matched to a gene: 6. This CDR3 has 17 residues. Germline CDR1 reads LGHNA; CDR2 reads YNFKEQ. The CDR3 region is CASSQATGTSGYNEQFF. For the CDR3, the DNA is TGTGCCAGCAGCCAAGCGACCGGGACTAGCGGATACAATGAGCAGTTCTTC.

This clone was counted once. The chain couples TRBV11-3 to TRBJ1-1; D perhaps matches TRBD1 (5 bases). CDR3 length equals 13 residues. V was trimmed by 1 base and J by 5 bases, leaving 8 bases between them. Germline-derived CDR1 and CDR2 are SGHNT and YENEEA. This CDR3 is CASSLVGETEAFF. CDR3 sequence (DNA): TGTGCCAGCAGCTTAGTGGGGGAAACTGAAGCTTTCTTT.

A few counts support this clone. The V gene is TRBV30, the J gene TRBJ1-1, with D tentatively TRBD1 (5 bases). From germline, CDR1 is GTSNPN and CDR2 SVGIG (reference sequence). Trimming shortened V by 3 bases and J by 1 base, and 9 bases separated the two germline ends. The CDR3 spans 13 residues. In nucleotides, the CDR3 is TGTGCCTGGAGGCCGGGACGGAACACTGAAGCTTTCTTT. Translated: CAWRPGRNTEAFF.

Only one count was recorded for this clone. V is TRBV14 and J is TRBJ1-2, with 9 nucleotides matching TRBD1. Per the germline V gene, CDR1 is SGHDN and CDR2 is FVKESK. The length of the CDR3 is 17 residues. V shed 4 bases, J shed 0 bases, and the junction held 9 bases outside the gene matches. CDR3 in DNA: TGTGCCAGCAGCCCCACGGGACAGGGAAAGGCTAACTATGGCTACACCTTC. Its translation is CASSPTGQGKANYGYTF.

The CDR3 spells CASSHLGAFF. The CDR3 nucleotides are TGTGCCAGCAGTCATCTAGGAGCTTTCTTT. The chain uses TRBV6-5 and TRBJ1-1; D is unresolved. CDR3 length equals 10 residues. Between the trimmed V and J ends, which lost 5 bases and 10 bases, there was a span of 8 bases. From germline, CDR1 is MNHEY and CDR2 SVGAGI.

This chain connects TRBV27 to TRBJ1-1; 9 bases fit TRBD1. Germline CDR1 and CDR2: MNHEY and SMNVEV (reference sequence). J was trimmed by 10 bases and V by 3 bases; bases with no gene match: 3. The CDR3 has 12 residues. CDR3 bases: TGTGCCAGCAGTTTGGGACAGGGAGCAGCTTTCTTT. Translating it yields CASSLGQGAAFF.

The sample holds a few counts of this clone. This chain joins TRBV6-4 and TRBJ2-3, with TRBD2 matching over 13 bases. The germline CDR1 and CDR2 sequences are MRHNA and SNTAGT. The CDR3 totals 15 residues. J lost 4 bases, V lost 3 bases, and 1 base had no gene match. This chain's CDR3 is CASSETSGRSDTQYF. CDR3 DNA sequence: TGTGCCAGCAGTGAGACTAGCGGGAGGTCAGATACGCAGTATTTT.

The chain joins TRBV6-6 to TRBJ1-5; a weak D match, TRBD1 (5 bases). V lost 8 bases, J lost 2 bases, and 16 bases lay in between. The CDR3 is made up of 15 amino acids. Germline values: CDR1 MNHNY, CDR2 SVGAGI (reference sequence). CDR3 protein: CASAVVPTGNQPQHF. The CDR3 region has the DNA TGTGCCAGCGCTGTGGTCCCGACAGGCAATCAGCCCCAGCATTTT.

The CDR3 region is CASSYGEPQHF. The CDR3 DNA follows: TGTGCCAGCAGTTACGGAGAGCCCCAGCATTTT. This chain joins TRBV6-5 and TRBJ1-5; D uncertain. The CDR3 covers 11 residues. Trimming cost V 2 bases and J 8 bases, with 4 bases left between them. The germline V gene encodes CDR1 MNHEY and CDR2 SVGAGI.

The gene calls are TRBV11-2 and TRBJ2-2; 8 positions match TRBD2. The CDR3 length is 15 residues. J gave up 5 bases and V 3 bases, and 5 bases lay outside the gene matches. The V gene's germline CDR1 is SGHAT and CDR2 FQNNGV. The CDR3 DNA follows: TGTGCCAGCAGCTTGTCGGGGGGGAAAACCGGGGAGCTGTTTTTT. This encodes CASSLSGGKTGELFF.